A selection of T cell receptor beta chains follows, all from one sample in a study of T cell repertoires in ileal Crohn's disease. Profiled with immunoSEQ multiplex PCR; TCRdb holds only in-frame clones, not every one. The sample lists fewer than 5,500 clones, 75% to 85% occurring once. The source material was ileal tissue. The receptors stem from an adult with Crohn's disease. Each CDR3 is given with its conserved first and last residue. Size is omitted from some rows. Given values are once, few, many or a class for expanded clones.

cdr3_aa clone_size j_call cdr3_length v_call
CSVRQERAEQFF few TRBJ2-1 12 TRBV29-1
CASSFPGTSGDGTDTQYF . TRBJ2-3 18 TRBV5-8
CASSFFGHNIQYF once TRBJ2-4 13 TRBV7-9
CASRRQTTGELFF . TRBJ2-2 13 TRBV11-2
CASSPRGRAGANVLTF . TRBJ2-6 16 TRBV9
CASRRPGVTEAFF few TRBJ1-1 13 TRBV5-1
CASSLGGNTGELFF . TRBJ2-2 14 TRBV11-2
CATLNTDRGYEQYF once TRBJ2-7 14 TRBV6-5
CSVAWGNGEQYF . TRBJ2-7 12 TRBV29-1
CASSPRDRKEAFF few TRBJ1-1 13 TRBV4-1
CAWSYAGISTNEKLFF . TRBJ1-4 16 TRBV30
CASSRGLAGGREETQYF . TRBJ2-5 17 TRBV11-1
CASTRAGVREQYF few TRBJ2-7 13 TRBV18
CASHSQGTYEQYF once TRBJ2-7 13 TRBV28
CASSLGVTSGRREQFF . TRBJ2-1 16 TRBV7-7
CASSRGQGTGYEQYF . TRBJ2-7 15 TRBV5-5
CASSVQGTGSYNEQFF . TRBJ2-1 16 TRBV9
CASSQKDRGGNTIYF once TRBJ1-3 15 TRBV4-3
CAIRPTGERGEKLFF . TRBJ1-4 15 TRBV10-3
CSVPTGLQLNYGYTF . TRBJ1-2 15 TRBV29-1
CASSDAVVNQPQHF . TRBJ1-5 14 TRBV2
CASSSSGRYQTGELFF . TRBJ2-2 16 TRBV9
CASGLANTDTQYF . TRBJ2-3 13 TRBV2
CASRPTAGTYEQYF . TRBJ2-7 14 TRBV6-5
CASSPGTSGGAGDTQYF . TRBJ2-3 17 TRBV5-8
CASTPRTGAYEQYF . TRBJ2-7 14 TRBV6-5
CSVSRLAGGQNEQFF . TRBJ2-1 15 TRBV29-1
CASSLGGQGVTEAFF . TRBJ1-1 15 TRBV5-4
CAISEQVDYGYTF . TRBJ1-2 13 TRBV10-3